Each of the 30 T cell receptor beta chains below was sequenced from the same sample in a study of cytomegalovirus exposure and HLA in healthy donors. Use of 60 Vbeta and 13 Jbeta primers characterized the PCR. Profiling relied on immunoSEQ multiplex PCR, and the TCRdb table lists in-frame clones only, not all of them. The sample lists almost 95,000 clones, around 66% occurring once. The sequenced sample was PBMCs. The source is a man between 25 and 39 years old in good health and CMV-seronegative.

The chain combines TRBV14 with TRBJ2-5; 14 nucleotides match TRBD2. This CDR3 is built from 19 residues. CDR1 is SGHDN and CDR2 is FVKESK in the germline V gene. V lost 4 bases, J lost 5 bases, and 15 bases stayed unmatched. The CDR3 nucleotides read TGTGCCAGCAGCCTGACTAGCGGGGGGGCCATTCTTTCTTCGGAGACCCAGTACTTC. Protein: CASSLTSGGAILSSETQYF.

The chain employs TRBV19 and TRBJ2-7, with 7 nucleotides matching TRBD2. V lost 6 bases, J lost 2 bases, and 7 bases stayed unmatched. Germline CDR1 is LNHDA and CDR2 is SQIVND (reference sequence). This CDR3 contains 14 residues. The CDR3 DNA sequence: TGTGCCAGTAGCCCTGGCCTAGCGGCCTACGAGCAGTACTTC. It translates to CASSPGLAAYEQYF.

This clone turned up a few times. This sequence joins TRBV9 and TRBJ1-5; D not resolved. CDR3 length: 15 amino acids. From germline, CDR1 is SGDLS and CDR2 YYNGEE. Trimming pared 1 base from V and 4 bases from J, leaving 12 bases between. The CDR3 here is CASSVRGDGNQPQHF. The CDR3 DNA reads as TGTGCCAGCAGCGTACGCGGGGATGGTAATCAGCCCCAGCATTTT.

The J gene is TRBJ2-2, the V gene TRBV6-1; D gene uncertain. Germline assignment: CDR1 MNHNS and CDR2 SASEGT. The V and J ends lost 3 bases and 5 bases respectively, with 7 bases between them. This CDR3 has 13 amino acids. The CDR3: CASSDTATGELFF. DNA for the CDR3: TGTGCCAGCAGTGATACAGCAACCGGGGAGCTGTTTTTT.

The chain has TRBV29-1 and TRBJ2-1; D might be TRBD2 (5 bases). Germline V CDR1 and CDR2: SQVTM, ANQGSEA. The V end was cut by 1 base, the J end by 6 bases, with 10 bases between. CDR3 length equals 13 residues. Here the CDR3 DNA reads TGCAGCGTTGAAGTGGCTAGCAGCAATGAGCAGTTCTTC. This gives the protein CSVEVASSNEQFF.

The V and J genes are TRBV7-2 and TRBJ1-1, with D perhaps matching TRBD1 (5 bases). This CDR3 has 15 residues. Trimming took 1 base from V and 2 from J, leaving 11 bases between them. Germline loops: CDR1 SGHTA, CDR2 FQGNSA. This CDR3 is CASSLVSQGNTEAFF. In DNA form, the CDR3 reads TGTGCCAGCAGCTTAGTGTCCCAGGGCAACACTGAAGCTTTCTTT.

The V call is TRBV27, the J call TRBJ2-7, with 9 bases that match TRBD2. The germline V gene encodes CDR1 MNHEY and CDR2 SMNVEV (reference sequence). The junction had 11 bases not matched to a gene; V was cut back by 7 bases and J by 4 bases. This CDR3 comprises 15 residues. The CDR3, as DNA: TGTGCCAGCACCCAAGCCGGGCGGGAGGGTTACGAGCAGTACTTC. The encoded protein is CASTQAGREGYEQYF.

The chain links TRBV25-1 to TRBJ2-1, with 11 bases aligning to TRBD2. The CDR3 extends over 14 amino acids. Germline trimming cut 6 bases from V and 6 bases from J; bases unmatched to any gene: 4. Per germline, CDR1 MGHDK and CDR2 SYGVNS. The CDR3 nucleotides read TGTGCCAGCAGGGGGGGGACTAGCGGCAATGAGCAGTTCTTC. Encoded protein: CASRGGTSGNEQFF.

The chain carries TRBV6-1 and TRBJ2-5, with 7 bases aligning to TRBD2. With 8 bases clipped from V and 3 bases from J, the junction kept 6 bases outside the gene matches. Germline CDR1 MNHNS, CDR2 SASEGT. The CDR3 is made up of 13 amino acids. The CDR3 spells CASGGLVEETQYF. DNA for the CDR3: TGTGCCAGCGGCGGACTAGTTGAAGAGACCCAGTACTTC.

The chain links TRBV27 to TRBJ2-2, with 12 bases that match TRBD2. The germline CDR1 and CDR2 sequences are MNHEY and SMNVEV (reference sequence). The CDR3 is 15 amino acids. V lost 3 bases, J lost 5 bases, and 1 base stayed unmatched. CDR3 sequence: CASSFTSGGTGELFF. The CDR3 DNA is TGTGCCAGCAGTTTTACTAGCGGGGGGACCGGGGAGCTGTTTTTT.

This clone came up once. This chain links TRBV19 with TRBJ2-2, with TRBD2 identical over 13 bases. From germline, CDR1 is LNHDA and CDR2 SQIVND (reference sequence). This CDR3 has 16 amino acids. Germline trimming cut 9 bases from V and 9 bases from J; bases unmatched to any gene: 13. The CDR3 sequence is CARRIGTSGNPRELFF. Written as DNA, the CDR3 is TGTGCCAGGAGAATTGGGACTAGCGGGAACCCCCGGGAGCTGTTTTTT.

This clone has a single count. The chain is built from TRBV19 and TRBJ2-7; D gene ambiguous. CDR3 length: 13 residues. Germline CDR1 is LNHDA and CDR2 is SQIVND (reference sequence). Trimming pared 2 bases from V and 7 bases from J, leaving 12 bases between. This CDR3 reads CASSISRSLEQYF. CDR3 nucleotides: TGTGCCAGTAGTATATCCAGGTCGCTGGAGCAGTACTTC.

This chain joins TRBV4-1 and TRBJ1-5, with 7 nucleotides matching TRBD1. Looked up from germline, CDR1 is MGHRA and CDR2 is YSYEKL. V shed 3 bases, J shed 7 bases, and the junction held 9 bases outside the gene matches. CDR3 length: 15 residues. CDR3 amino acids: CASSQYTGAKQPQHF. The CDR3 coding sequence is TGCGCCAGCAGCCAGTATACAGGGGCAAAACAGCCCCAGCATTTT.

The chain joins TRBV4-3 to TRBJ2-2, with 12 bases lining up with TRBD2. Trimming at V came to 5 bases and at J to 5 bases, leaving 6 bases not matched to a gene. This CDR3 spans 16 amino acids. Germline V gives CDR1 LGHNA, CDR2 YSLEER. CDR3 amino acids: CASSFPGTSGTGELFF. CDR3 DNA sequence: TGCGCCAGCAGCTTCCCCGGGACTAGCGGGACCGGGGAGCTGTTTTTT.

The rearrangement links TRBV27 to TRBJ2-7; 8 bases line up with TRBD1. Germline trimming cut 0 bases from V and 7 bases from J; bases unmatched to any gene: 11. From germline, CDR1 is MNHEY and CDR2 SMNVEV (reference sequence). The CDR3 is 16 amino acids. CDR3 in DNA: TGTGCCAGCAGTTTATCAAACGTCCAGGGGGCGCGGGAGCAGTACTTC. Amino acid sequence: CASSLSNVQGAREQYF.

V gene TRBV9 combines with J gene TRBJ2-2; a possible D gene is TRBD1 (5 bases). The CDR3 runs to 18 residues. Trimming pared 7 bases from V and 3 bases from J, leaving 25 bases between. In germline, CDR1 is SGDLS, CDR2 YYNGEE. CDR3 sequence reads: CASSSRRSRAPDTGELFF. In nucleotides, the CDR3 is TGTGCCAGCTCCTCCCGTAGGTCCAGGGCCCCGGACACCGGGGAGCTGTTTTTT.

The gene calls are TRBV2 and TRBJ2-7; TRBD1 aligns across 9 bases. Germline V lookup: CDR1 SNHLY, CDR2 FYNNEI. Germline trimming cut 6 bases from V and 4 bases from J; bases unmatched to any gene: 7. CDR3 size: 14 residues. CDR3 DNA sequence: TGTGCCAGCAGAACCGGGACAGGGCCTTACGAGCAGTACTTC. Encoded protein: CASRTGTGPYEQYF.

The chain uses TRBV5-1 and TRBJ2-1; tentatively, D is TRBD2 (6 bases). The CDR3 spans 15 residues. The V gene lost 0 bases and the J gene lost 6 bases, with 13 bases spanning the gap. CDR1 is SGHRS and CDR2 is YFSETQ in the germline V gene. This chain's CDR3 is CASSLGDSHPNEQFF. The CDR3 nucleotides are TGCGCCAGCAGCTTGGGGGACTCGCACCCCAATGAGCAGTTCTTC.

This chain links TRBV19 with TRBJ2-3; the D is unclear. The assigned J gene may be wrong: the sequence end matches TRBJ1-5 better. This CDR3 region has 13 residues. CDR1 is LNHDA, CDR2 SQIVND, per germline (reference sequence). CDR3 sequence reads: CASSIERADTQHF. The CDR3 DNA reads TGTGCCAGTAGTATAGAGAGGGCAGATACGCAGCATTTT.

V gene TRBV9 combines with J gene TRBJ2-7, with TRBD1 matching 8 bases. J was trimmed by 5 bases and V by 0 bases; bases with no gene match: 4. This CDR3 comprises 14 residues. CDR1 SGDLS and CDR2 YYNGEE come from the germline V gene. CDR3 nucleotides: TGTGCCAGCAGCGTAGGACAGGGGATCAACGAGCAGTACTTC. Protein product: CASSVGQGINEQYF.

The sample holds a few counts of this clone. Here the CDR3 reads CASSQLWGGQETQYF. CDR3 coding DNA: TGCGCCAGCAGCCAATTATGGGGGGGGCAAGAGACCCAGTACTTC. The gene calls are TRBV4-1 and TRBJ2-5, with 7 bases matching TRBD2. The germline V gene encodes CDR1 MGHRA and CDR2 YSYEKL. This CDR3 region has 15 residues. Unmatched junction bases numbered 5, after V lost 2 bases and J lost 2 bases.

This chain links TRBV9 with TRBJ2-1; maybe TRBD2 (6 bases). Trimming shortened V by 3 bases and J by 0 bases, and 13 bases separated the two germline ends. Germline loops: CDR1 SGDLS, CDR2 YYNGEE. The CDR3 has 16 residues. This chain's CDR3 is CASSAPGLSSYNEQFF. The CDR3 coding sequence is TGTGCCAGCAGCGCACCGGGACTGAGCTCCTACAATGAGCAGTTCTTC. Using reference TRBV9 and TRBJ2-1 for the parts outside the CDR3, the full variable domain is DSGVTQTPKHLITATGQRVTLRCSPRSGDLSVYWYQQSLDQGLQFLIQYYNGEERAKGNILERFSAQQFPDLHSELNLSSLELGDSALYFCASSAPGLSSYNEQFFGPGTRLTVL.

The genes are TRBV4-3 and TRBJ2-3; 8 bases match TRBD1. This CDR3 region has 13 residues. With 2 bases clipped from V and 6 bases from J, the junction kept 1 base outside the gene matches. CDR1 is LGHNA, CDR2 YSLEER, per germline. The CDR3: CASSQNRGDTQYF. The CDR3 coding sequence is TGCGCCAGCAGCCAAAACAGGGGGGATACGCAGTATTTT.

The chain uses TRBV5-8 and TRBJ1-2, with unresolved D. The ends were cut back, 1 base at V and 3 bases at J, with 10 bases in the middle. Germline lookup yields CDR1 SGHTS and CDR2 YDEGEE. This CDR3 has 14 amino acids. CDR3 sequence (DNA): TGTGCCAGCAGCTTGTTTCGGGGAGACTATGGCTACACCTTC. Its protein product is CASSLFRGDYGYTF. Variable domain in full (rest from reference TRBV5-8 and TRBJ1-2): EAGVTQSPTHLIKTRGQQATLRCSPISGHTSVYWYQQALGLGLQFLLWYDEGEERNRGNFPPRFSGRQFPNYSSELNVNALELEDSALYLCASSLFRGDYGYTFGSGTRLTVV.

As concerns this clone: The junction differs from germline at one of its ends, possibly a read error. CDR3 sequence reads: CSSSFRTSGTFYEQYF. Written as DNA, the CDR3 is TGTTCCAGCAGCTTCCGGACTAGCGGGACTTTCTACGAGCAGTACTTC. This chain links TRBV7-9 with TRBJ2-7; 12 bases agree with TRBD2. The germline V gene has CDR1 SEHNR and CDR2 FQNEAQ (reference sequence). This CDR3 has 16 amino acids.

The DNA for the CDR3 is TGCAGCGTTAACCGGGACAGTACCTACGAGCAGTACTTC. Encoded protein: CSVNRDSTYEQYF. The chain combines TRBV29-1 with TRBJ2-7; 7 nucleotides align to TRBD1. The CDR3 loop spans 13 amino acids. Germline assignment: CDR1 SQVTM and CDR2 ANQGSEA. With V trimmed by 5 bases and J by 2 bases, 6 bases remained unmatched.

The rearrangement links TRBV9 to TRBJ2-3; 13 bases fit TRBD2. Looked up from germline, CDR1 is SGDLS and CDR2 is YYNGEE. V lost 0 bases and J lost 5; bases outside the gene matches: 3. This CDR3 contains 16 residues. The CDR3 coding sequence is TGTGCCAGCAGCGTAGGACTAGCGGGGGGTCAAGATACGCAGTATTTT. It yields the protein CASSVGLAGGQDTQYF.

The table lists this clone with a few counts. The rearrangement links TRBV28 to TRBJ2-2, with 7 nucleotides matching TRBD1. This CDR3 is built from 17 residues. CDR1 MDHEN and CDR2 SYDVKM come from the germline V gene. With 4 bases clipped from V and 2 bases from J, the junction kept 10 bases outside the gene matches. CDR3 DNA: TGTGCCAGCAGTTACCTCCCGGGACAGATAAACACCGGGGAGCTGTTTTTT. Translated: CASSYLPGQINTGELFF.

This sequence joins TRBV2 and TRBJ2-5; TRBD1 matches at 10 bases. The germline V gene encodes CDR1 SNHLY and CDR2 FYNNEI. The V segment lost 6 bases and the J segment 1 base; nucleotides outside the gene matches: 8. The CDR3 sequence is 16 residues long. DNA for the CDR3: TGTGCCAGCAGAGCCGGGACAGGGGTAGTCCAAGAGACCCAGTACTTC. Protein product: CASRAGTGVVQETQYF.

The genes are TRBV9 and TRBJ2-3; D is possibly TRBD1 (5 bases). The CDR3 runs to 15 residues. Trimming cost V 0 bases and J 4 bases, with 12 bases left between them. The germline CDR1 and CDR2 sequences are SGDLS and YYNGEE. The CDR3, as DNA: TGTGCCAGCAGCGTAGGGGGCAATAGGGCAGATACGCAGTATTTT. Translating gives CASSVGGNRADTQYF.